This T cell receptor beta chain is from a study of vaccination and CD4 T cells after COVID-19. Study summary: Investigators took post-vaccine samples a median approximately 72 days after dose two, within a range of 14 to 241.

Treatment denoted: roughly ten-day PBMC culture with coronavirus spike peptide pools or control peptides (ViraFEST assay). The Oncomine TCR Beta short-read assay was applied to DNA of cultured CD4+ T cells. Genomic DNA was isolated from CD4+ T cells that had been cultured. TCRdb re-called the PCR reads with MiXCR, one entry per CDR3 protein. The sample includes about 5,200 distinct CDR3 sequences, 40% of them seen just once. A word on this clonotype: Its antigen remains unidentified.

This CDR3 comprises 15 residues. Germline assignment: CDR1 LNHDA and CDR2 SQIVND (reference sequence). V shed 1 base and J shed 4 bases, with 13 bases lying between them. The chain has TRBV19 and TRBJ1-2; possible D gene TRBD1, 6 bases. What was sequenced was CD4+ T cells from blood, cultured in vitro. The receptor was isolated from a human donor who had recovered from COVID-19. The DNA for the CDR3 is TGTGCCAGTAGTATAGGGTTTGGGGGGGCCTATGGCTACACCTTC. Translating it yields CASSIGFGGAYGYTF. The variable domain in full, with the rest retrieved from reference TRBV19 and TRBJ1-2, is DGGITQSPKYLFRKEGQNVTLSCEQNLNHDAMYWYRQDPGQGLRLIYYSQIVNDFQKGDIAEGYSVSREKKESFPLTVTSAQKNPTAFYLCASSIGFGGAYGYTFGSGTRLTVV.